This T cell receptor (beta chain) is from a study of CD8 T cells in ankylosing spondylitis (dated 2017 in TCRdb). Background on the whole study: T cell receptor beta repertoires were profiled in healthy donors and ankylosing spondylitis patients so that disease-linked TCR variants could be found. The full study cohort comprised about 25 ankylosing spondylitis patients and around 100 healthy donors. Peripheral blood was sampled, and synovial fluid was also collected from ankylosing spondylitis patients.

What the work shows at the level of the full study, not this receptor alone: Some of the motif variants had been reported before in the synovial fluid and blood of reactive arthritis patients, a finding that suggests common disease-initiation mechanisms. Blood from ankylosing spondylitis patients appeared to be characterized by a TCR beta motif made up of under ten highly homologous amino acid variants. The disease-linked clones showed a CD8+ phenotype and occurred at relatively low frequencies in peripheral blood. According to the report, matched synovial fluid samples from ankylosing spondylitis patients were significantly enriched for the disease-linked clones.

Notes on this clonotype: The antigen this receptor binds is unknown. Per-base qualities were not stored, and no clone one base away is much larger.

Sequenced using an Illumina HiSeq 2500. Quantitative 5'-RACE with molecular barcodes was used to prepare TCR beta libraries. Concerning the study's data processing: To identify disease-linked TCR variants, a new computational method was used, one built on a probabilistic model of VDJ rearrangement. TCRdb reprocessing: public reads trimmed at Q25 with fastp, clones called with MiXCR, in-frame beta chains kept. Each entry is one CDR3 protein sequence, shown with its most common DNA and genes. These V and J calls derive from TCRdb rather than the authors' analysis. In this sample the table shows 670,000 or so distinct CDR3 sequences, roughly 20% of which occur a single time. 15% to 20% of the sample is taken by the ten largest. This clonotype was obtained from a male donor with ankylosing spondylitis. Sequences were obtained from blood, either unsorted or a sorted T cell fraction (not recorded which).

For the CDR3, the sequence is CASSYDPTLGYTF. The DNA reads as follows: TGTGCCAGCAGTTACGACCCAACCTTGGGCTACACCTTC. The chain joins TRBV6-5 to TRBJ1-2, with no confident D gene call. CDR1 and CDR2 are drawn from the germline V gene: MNHEY, SVGAGI. The CDR3 starts with the cysteine, ends with the phenylalanine, and has 13 residues. Only CDR3 DNA is held: 39 bases, read in frame from base 1. The V end loses 2 bases and the J end loses 8 bases, and a stretch of 12 bases separates them.